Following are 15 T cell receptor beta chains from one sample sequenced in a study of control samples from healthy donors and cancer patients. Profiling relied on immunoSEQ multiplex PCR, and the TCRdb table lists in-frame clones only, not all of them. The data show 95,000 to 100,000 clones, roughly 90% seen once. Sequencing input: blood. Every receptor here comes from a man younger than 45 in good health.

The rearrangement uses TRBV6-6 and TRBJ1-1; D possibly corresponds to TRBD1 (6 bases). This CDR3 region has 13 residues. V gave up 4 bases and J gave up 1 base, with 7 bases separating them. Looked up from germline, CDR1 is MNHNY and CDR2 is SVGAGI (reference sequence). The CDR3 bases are TGTGCCAGCAGTTTGACAGGGAACACTGAAGCTTTCTTT. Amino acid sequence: CASSLTGNTEAFF.

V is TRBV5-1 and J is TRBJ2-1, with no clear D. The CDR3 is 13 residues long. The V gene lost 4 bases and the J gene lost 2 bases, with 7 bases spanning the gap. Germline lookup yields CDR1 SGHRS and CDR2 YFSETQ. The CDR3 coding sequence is TGCGCCAGCAGCCCGACGACCTACAATGAGCAGTTCTTC. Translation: CASSPTTYNEQFF. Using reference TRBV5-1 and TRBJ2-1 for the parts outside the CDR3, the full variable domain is KAGVTQTPRYLIKTRGQQVTLSCSPISGHRSVSWYQQTPGQGLQFLFEYFSETQRNKGNFPGRFSGRQFSNSRSEMNVSTLELGDSALYLCASSPTTYNEQFFGPGTRLTVL.

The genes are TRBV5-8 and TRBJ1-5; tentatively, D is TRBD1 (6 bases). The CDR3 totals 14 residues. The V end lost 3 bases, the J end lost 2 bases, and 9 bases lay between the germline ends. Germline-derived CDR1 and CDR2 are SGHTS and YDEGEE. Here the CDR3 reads CASSYRQGNQPQHF. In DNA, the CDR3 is TGTGCCAGCAGCTATCGACAGGGCAATCAGCCCCAGCATTTT.

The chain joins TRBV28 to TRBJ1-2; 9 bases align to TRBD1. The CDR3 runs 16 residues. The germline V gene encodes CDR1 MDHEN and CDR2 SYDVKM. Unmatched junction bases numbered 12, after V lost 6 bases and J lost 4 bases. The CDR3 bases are TGTGCCAGCAGCGCCGCATTGACAGGGGGAAGCTATGGCTACACCTTC. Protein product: CASSAALTGGSYGYTF.

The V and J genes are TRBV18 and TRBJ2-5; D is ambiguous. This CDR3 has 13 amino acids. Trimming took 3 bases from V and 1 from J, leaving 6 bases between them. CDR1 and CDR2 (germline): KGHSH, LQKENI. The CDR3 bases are TGTGCCAGCTCACCCAGCCTCCAAGAGACCCAGTACTTC. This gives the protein CASSPSLQETQYF. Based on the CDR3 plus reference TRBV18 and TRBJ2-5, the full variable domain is NAGVMQNPRHLVRRRGQEARLRCSPMKGHSHVYWYRQLPEEGLKFMVYLQKENIIDESGMPKERFSAEFPKEGPSILRIQQVVRGDSAAYFCASSPSLQETQYFGPGTRLLVL.

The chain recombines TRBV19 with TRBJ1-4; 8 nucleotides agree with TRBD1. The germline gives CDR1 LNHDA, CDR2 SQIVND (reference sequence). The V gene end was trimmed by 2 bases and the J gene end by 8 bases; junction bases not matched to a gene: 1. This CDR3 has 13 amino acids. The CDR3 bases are TGTGCCAGTAGTATACAGGGGGCGGAAAAACTGTTTTTT. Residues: CASSIQGAEKLFF.

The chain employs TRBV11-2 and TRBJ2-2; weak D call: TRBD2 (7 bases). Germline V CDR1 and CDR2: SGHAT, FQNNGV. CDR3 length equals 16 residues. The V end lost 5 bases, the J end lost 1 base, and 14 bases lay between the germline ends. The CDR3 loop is CASSNGGTLNTGELFF. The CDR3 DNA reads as TGTGCCAGCAGCAACGGGGGGACATTGAACACCGGGGAGCTGTTTTTT.

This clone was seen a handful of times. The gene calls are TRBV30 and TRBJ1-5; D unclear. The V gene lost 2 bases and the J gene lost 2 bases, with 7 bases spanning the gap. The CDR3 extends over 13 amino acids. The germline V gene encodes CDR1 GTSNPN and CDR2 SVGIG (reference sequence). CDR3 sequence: CAWSRSGNQPQHF. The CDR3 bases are TGTGCCTGGAGTCGCTCCGGCAATCAGCCCCAGCATTTT.

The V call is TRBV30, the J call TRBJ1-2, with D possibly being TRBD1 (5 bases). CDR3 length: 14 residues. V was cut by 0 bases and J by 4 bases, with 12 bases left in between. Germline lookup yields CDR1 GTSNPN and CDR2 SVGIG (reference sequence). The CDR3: CAWSVRSTAYGYTF. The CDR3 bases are TGTGCCTGGAGTGTAAGATCGACAGCCTATGGCTACACCTTC.

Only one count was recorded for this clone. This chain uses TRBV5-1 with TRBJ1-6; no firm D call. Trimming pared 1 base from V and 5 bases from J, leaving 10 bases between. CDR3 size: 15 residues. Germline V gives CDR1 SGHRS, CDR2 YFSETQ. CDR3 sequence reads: CASSLTPGDNSPLHF. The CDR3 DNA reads TGCGCCAGCAGCTTGACGCCCGGGGATAATTCACCCCTCCACTTT. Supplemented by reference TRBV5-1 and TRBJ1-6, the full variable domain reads KAGVTQTPRYLIKTRGQQVTLSCSPISGHRSVSWYQQTPGQGLQFLFEYFSETQRNKGNFPGRFSGRQFSNSRSEMNVSTLELGDSALYLCASSLTPGDNSPLHFGNGTRLTVT.

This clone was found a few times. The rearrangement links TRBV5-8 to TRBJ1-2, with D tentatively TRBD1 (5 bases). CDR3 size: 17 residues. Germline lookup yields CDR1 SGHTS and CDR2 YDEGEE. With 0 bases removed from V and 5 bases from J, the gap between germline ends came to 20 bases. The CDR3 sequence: CASSLGFITADTYGYTF. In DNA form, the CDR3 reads TGTGCCAGCAGCTTGGGTTTCATTACAGCGGACACTTATGGCTACACCTTC.

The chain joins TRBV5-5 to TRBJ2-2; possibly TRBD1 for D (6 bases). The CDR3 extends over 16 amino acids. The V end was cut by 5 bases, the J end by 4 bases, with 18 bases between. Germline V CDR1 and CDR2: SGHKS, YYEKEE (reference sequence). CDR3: CASRRTGKVATGELFF. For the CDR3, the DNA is TGTGCCAGCAGAAGAACAGGGAAAGTCGCCACCGGGGAGCTGTTTTTT. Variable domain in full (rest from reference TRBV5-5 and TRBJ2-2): DAGVTQSPTHLIKTRGQQVTLRCSPISGHKSVSWYQQVLGQGPQFIFQYYEKEERGRGNFPDRFSARQFPNYSSELNVNALLLGDSALYLCASRRTGKVATGELFFGEGSRLTVL.

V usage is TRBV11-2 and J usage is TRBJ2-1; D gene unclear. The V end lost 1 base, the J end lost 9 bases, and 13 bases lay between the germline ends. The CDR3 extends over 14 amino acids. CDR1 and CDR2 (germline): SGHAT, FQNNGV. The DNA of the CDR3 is TGTGCCAGCAGCTTAGTCAAATCTCCAACTGAGCAGTTCTTC. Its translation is CASSLVKSPTEQFF.

The CDR3 DNA follows: TGTGCCACCAGTGAGTCAGGGTTGGAGACCCAGTACTTC. It specifies CATSESGLETQYF. The chain joins TRBV24-1 to TRBJ2-5; D possibly corresponds to TRBD1 (5 bases). Germline V gene data show CDR1 as KGHDR and CDR2 as SFDVKD. The V end was cut by 4 bases, the J end by 5 bases, with 10 bases between. The CDR3 is 13 amino acids.

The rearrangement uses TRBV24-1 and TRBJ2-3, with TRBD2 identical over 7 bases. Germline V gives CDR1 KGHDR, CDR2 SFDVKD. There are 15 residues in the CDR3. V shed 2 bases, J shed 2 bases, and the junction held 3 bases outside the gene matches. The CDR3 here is CATSDSAGPTDTQYF. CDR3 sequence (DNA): TGTGCCACCAGTGATTCAGCGGGGCCCACAGATACGCAGTATTTT.